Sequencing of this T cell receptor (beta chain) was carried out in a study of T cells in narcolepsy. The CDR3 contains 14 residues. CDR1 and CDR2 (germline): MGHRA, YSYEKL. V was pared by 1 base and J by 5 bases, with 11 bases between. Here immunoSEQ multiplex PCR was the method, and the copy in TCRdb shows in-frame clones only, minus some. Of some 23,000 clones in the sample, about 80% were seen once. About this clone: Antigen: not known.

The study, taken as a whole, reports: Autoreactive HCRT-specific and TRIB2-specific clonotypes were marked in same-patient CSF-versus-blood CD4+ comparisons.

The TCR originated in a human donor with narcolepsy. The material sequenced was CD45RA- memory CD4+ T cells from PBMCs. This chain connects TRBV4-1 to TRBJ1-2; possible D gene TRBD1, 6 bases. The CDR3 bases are TGCGCCAGCAGCCAAGTTGGACAGCAGTATGGCTACACCTTC. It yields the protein CASSQVGQQYGYTF.